The 15 T cell receptor beta chains in this list originate from one sample, sequenced in a study of T cell repertoires in cytomegalovirus infection. TCRdb re-called the reads through MiXCR, storing one row per CDR3 protein. The sample carries 600,000 to 700,000 distinct CDR3 sequences, roughly a third recorded once. Antigen specificity for these receptors is unknown. The sample here was cultured PBMCs, taken from culture after CMV antigen stimulation. The source of these receptors is a human donor in good health (CMV status not recorded). Some clones in this sample may be carry-over from other donors' samples.

V and J are TRBV6-6 and TRBJ2-7; D is tentatively TRBD1 or TRBD2 (7 bases each). Germline V CDR1 and CDR2: MNHNY, SVGAGI (reference sequence). Between the trimmed V and J ends, which lost 7 bases and 6 bases, there was a span of 16 bases. The CDR3 has 13 residues. The CDR3, as DNA: TGTGCCAGCATCGCAGGGGGGGCGGGCGAGCAGTACTTC. Amino acids: CASIAGGAGEQYF.

This clonotype has a count of ten or more. This chain connects TRBV7-2 to TRBJ2-1; D ambiguous. Germline-derived CDR1 and CDR2 are SGHTA and FQGNSA. Trimming took 5 bases from V and 12 from J, leaving 14 bases between them. The CDR3 is 12 residues long. The CDR3 is CASSTFGERQFF. The CDR3, as DNA: TGTGCCAGCAGCACTTTCGGTGAACGGCAGTTCTTC. The entire variable domain, with the rest obtained from reference TRBV7-2 and TRBJ2-1, is as follows: GAGVSQSPSNKVTEKGKDVELRCDPISGHTALYWYRQSLGQGLEFLIYFQGNSAPDKSGLPSDRFSAERTGGSVSTLTIQRTQQEDSAVYLCASSTFGERQFFGPGTRLTVL.

This rearrangement joins TRBV7-8 to TRBJ1-2; D is unresolved. V lost 5 bases, J lost 7 bases, and 20 bases lay in between. Looked up from germline, CDR1 is SGHVS and CDR2 is FQNEAQ. CDR3 size: 15 residues. CDR3 nucleotide sequence: TGTGCCAGCAGCCAGTTTCGGGAGGGTCGAGGTGGCTACACCTTC. Its translation is CASSQFREGRGGYTF.

The CDR3 DNA reads TGTGCCAGCAGCCAAGCTGTCAGCGGGGGGAACACCGGGGAGCTGTTTTTT. As protein: CASSQAVSGGNTGELFF. This chain connects TRBV4-2 to TRBJ2-2; 8 positions agree with TRBD2. The CDR3 runs 17 residues. Trimming took 1 base from V and 1 from J; bases not matched to a gene: 5. CDR1 and CDR2 from the germline V gene are LGHNA and YNFKEQ.

This clonotype was detected only a few times. The chain carries TRBV20-1 and TRBJ2-4; 9 positions match TRBD1. The CDR3 runs 15 residues. The trim removed 6 bases at V and 2 bases at J, leaving 8 bases unmatched. CDR1 DFQATT and CDR2 SNEGSKA come from the germline V gene (reference sequence). CDR3 DNA sequence: TGCAGTGCCGCGGGACAGGGTACTTCCAAAAACATTCAGTACTTC. Translated: CSAAGQGTSKNIQYF.

This clonotype showed up many times. The J gene is TRBJ2-3, the V gene TRBV7-2; unclear D gene. The V end lost 5 bases, the J end lost 3 bases, and 9 bases lay between the germline ends. The CDR3 covers 13 residues. Germline V lookup: CDR1 SGHTA, CDR2 FQGNSA. The CDR3: CASSPAGTDTQYF. DNA of the CDR3: TGTGCCAGCAGCCCCGCCGGGACAGATACGCAGTATTTT.

V and J are TRBV2 and TRBJ2-5, with TRBD1 matching over 8 bases. The CDR3 is made up of 14 amino acids. The J segment lost 2 bases and the V segment lost 10 bases, leaving 9 bases of the junction unmatched. Germline V gives CDR1 SNHLY, CDR2 FYNNEI. As DNA, the CDR3 is TGTGCCACTGCGTTGGACAGGGCTCAAGAGACCCAGTACTTC. It translates to CATALDRAQETQYF.

This rearrangement joins TRBV20-1 to TRBJ1-2; D is ambiguous. The CDR3 sequence is 12 residues long. Trimming cost V 2 bases and J 8 bases, with 12 bases left between them. CDR1 is DFQATT and CDR2 is SNEGSKA in the germline V gene (reference sequence). CDR3 sequence (DNA): TGCAGTGCTAGATCGGCCGCTGGGGGCTACACCTTC. Translation: CSARSAAGGYTF.

The V call is TRBV7-9, the J call TRBJ1-4; D gene uncertain. The V gene's germline CDR1 is SEHNR and CDR2 FQNEAQ (reference sequence). This CDR3 is built from 15 residues. Trimming left V 5 bases short and J 6 bases short, with 16 bases between. CDR3 DNA: TGTGCCAGCAGCGGAAAGGGTACCTTTGATGAAAAACTGTTTTTT. This translates into CASSGKGTFDEKLFF.

The gene calls are TRBV7-8 and TRBJ2-1, with 8 bases fitting TRBD2. The CDR3 has 15 residues. Germline assignment: CDR1 SGHVS and CDR2 FQNEAQ. V shed 5 bases, J shed 1 base, and the junction held 4 bases outside the gene matches. Here the CDR3 reads CASSPGGISYNEQFF. CDR3 nucleotide sequence: TGTGCCAGCAGCCCGGGGGGGATATCCTACAATGAGCAGTTCTTC.

This clonotype was detected many times. The chain links TRBV11-2 to TRBJ1-4; TRBD1 matches at 9 bases. V shed 5 bases, J shed 8 bases, and the junction held 15 bases outside the gene matches. Per germline, CDR1 SGHAT and CDR2 FQNNGV. CDR3 length: 17 residues. DNA of the CDR3: TGTGCCAGCAGCCCGACAGGGGGGACGGTGGGAGAAGAAAAACTGTTTTTT. The encoded protein is CASSPTGGTVGEEKLFF.

There are a few counts of this clonotype. The chain combines TRBV10-3 with TRBJ2-1, with 9 bases fitting TRBD2. V was pared by 2 bases and J by 0 bases, with 8 bases of the junction left unmatched. The germline V gene has CDR1 ENHRY and CDR2 SYGVKD. The CDR3 totals 18 residues. CDR3 region: CAISEVRLAGPSYNEQFF. The CDR3 nucleotides are TGTGCCATCAGTGAGGTTCGGCTAGCGGGGCCCTCCTACAATGAGCAGTTCTTC.

This clonotype was picked up a small number of times. The rearrangement joins TRBV6-8 to TRBJ1-5; 8 bases fit TRBD1. V shed 6 bases and J 3 bases; nucleotides not matched to a gene: 4. Germline V gives CDR1 MNHGY, CDR2 SAAAGT. This CDR3 comprises 14 residues. The CDR3 spells CASRGTGYNQPQHF. In DNA form, the CDR3 reads TGTGCCAGCAGGGGGACAGGATACAATCAGCCCCAGCATTTT.

CDR3 sequence reads: CASSLWGGDSEQFF. In DNA, the CDR3 is TGTGCCAGCAGCTTGTGGGGCGGGGATAGTGAGCAGTTCTTC. This sequence joins TRBV5-6 and TRBJ2-1, with D possibly being TRBD2 (6 bases). This CDR3 has 14 amino acids. The germline V and J ends were trimmed by 1 base and 9 bases, with 14 bases remaining between them. CDR1 is SGHDT, CDR2 YYEEEE, per germline. Full variable domain (outside the CDR3, taken from reference TRBV5-6 and TRBJ2-1): DAGVTQSPTHLIKTRGQQVTLRCSPKSGHDTVSWYQQALGQGPQFIFQYYEEEERQRGNFPDRFSGHQFPNYSSELNVNALLLGDSALYLCASSLWGGDSEQFFGPGTRLTVL.

The chain combines TRBV29-1 with TRBJ2-6; 7 nucleotides agree with TRBD2. V was clipped by 0 bases and J by 6 bases; unmatched bases: 14. CDR3 size: 18 residues. Germline V gives CDR1 SQVTM, CDR2 ANQGSEA. The CDR3 reads CSVEDRPRGGREANVLTF. CDR3 nucleotide sequence: TGCAGCGTTGAAGATCGACCCCGTGGAGGGAGGGAGGCCAACGTCCTGACTTTC.